Listed below are T cell receptor beta chains from one sample, sequenced in a study of T cell responses to AZD1222 COVID-19 vaccine. This table comes from immunoSEQ multiplex PCR, and its TCRdb copy is limited to in-frame clones, with some not included. The sample holds over 150,000 clones, 75% to 95% seen once. The source material was peripheral blood, sampled on day 0 of AZD1222 vaccination. These receptor sequences come from an adult in good health. The CDR3 runs from the conserved cysteine through the conserved F or W.

V gene | CDR3 protein
TRBV7-3 | CASSLKVSGELFF
TRBV27 | CASRGRGRGANVLTF
TRBV6-5 | CASSYPGAYGYTF
TRBV9 | CASSQEVATGELFF
TRBV19 | CASSMGGGNTEAFF
TRBV7-6 | CASSTAQGPNSPLHF
TRBV5-6 | CASSQSKETQYF
TRBV5-1 | CASSFGRGNTEAFF
TRBV4-3 | CASSAGTGGAQPQHF
TRBV2 | CASTETDNSYEQYF
TRBV5-6 | CASSFSPSSYNEQFF
TRBV14 | CASSQVRLAGGPNTQYF
TRBV3-1/TRBV3-2 | CASSQDRVLTSTDTQYF
TRBV3-1/TRBV3-2 | CASSQTRADTQYF
TRBV3-1/TRBV3-2 | CASSARQGYGYTF
TRBV6-5 | CASSYESSYNSPLHF
TRBV9 | CASSVEGRNSPLHF
TRBV5-6 | CASSRGTVHQPQHF
TRBV9 | CASSTGVNTEAFF
TRBV29-1 | CSVAPRVPYNEQFF
TRBV11-3 | CASSLGVGNTQYF
TRBV4-3 | CASSQDLGLAGGNNEQFF
TRBV30 | CAWDGLAAGDEQYF
TRBV19 | CASSTWTGVLQETQYF
TRBV7-9 | CASSLSRGEAFF
TRBV5-1 | CASSLAGTDPHYGYTF
TRBV4-1 | CASSQEEGAVWYGYTF
TRBV19 | CASSGYLDTGELFF
TRBV30 | CAWSVWGRDEKLFF
TRBV6-2/TRBV6-3 | CASSLASGANVLTF
TRBV19 | CASREFSGGRTDTQYF
TRBV5-8 | CASSRDRGETQYF
TRBV29-1 | CSVGKNTGELFF
TRBV5-4 | CASSLLVAGGPYEQYF
TRBV11-2 | CASSLEQHTGELFF
TRBV10-3 | CAISDSRTNYGYTF
TRBV18 | CASSPKRQGFEQYF
TRBV5-1 | CASSTEGTLRRGVNEQFF
TRBV9 | CASSSGTTPSTDTQYF
TRBV14 | CASSPTETGRDSNQPQHF
TRBV3-1/TRBV3-2 | CASSQGPGSNEKLFF
TRBV15 | CATSTGLSYEQYF
TRBV5-6 | CASLGQGTFYGYTF